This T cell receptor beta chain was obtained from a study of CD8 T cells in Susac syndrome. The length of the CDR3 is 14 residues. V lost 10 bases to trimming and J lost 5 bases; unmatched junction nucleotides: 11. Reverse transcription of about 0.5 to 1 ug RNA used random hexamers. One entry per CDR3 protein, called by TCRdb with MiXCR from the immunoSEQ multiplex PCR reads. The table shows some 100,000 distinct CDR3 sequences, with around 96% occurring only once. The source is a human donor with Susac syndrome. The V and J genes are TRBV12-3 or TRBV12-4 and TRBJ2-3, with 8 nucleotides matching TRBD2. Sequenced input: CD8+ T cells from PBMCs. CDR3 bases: TGTGCCATTATTAGCGGGGTAGGGGTAGATACGCAGTATTTT. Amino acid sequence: CAIISGVGVDTQYF.